One TCR beta chain is described in this entry. The antigen is undetermined. Measured with immunoSEQ multiplex PCR; TCRdb has only the in-frame clones, and not every one. The sample has 50,000 to 65,000 clones; around nine tenths are singletons. There are 14 residues in the CDR3. The J segment lost 4 bases and the V segment lost 0 bases, leaving 2 bases of the junction unmatched. CDR1 SGHNT and CDR2 YYREEE come from the germline V gene (reference sequence). This record comes from a study of OX40 agonist ivuxolimab in advanced cancers. Study-wide context: At just under 85% male, the cohort had a mean age of about 55 years, ranging from about 23 to 80.

Broader study findings: At 0.1 to 3.0 mg/kg, CD4+ and CD8+ blood T cells expanded clonally by week 6.

The rearrangement joins TRBV5-4 to TRBJ2-3, with 7 bases identical to TRBD1. The specimen was CD4+ or CD8+ T cells sorted from blood, collected in a trial of the OX40 agonist ivuxolimab. The receptor comes from an adult with an advanced solid tumor such as melanoma, head and neck, liver or kidney cancer. Here the CDR3 reads CASSLEQGADTQYF. In DNA form, the CDR3 reads TGTGCCAGCAGCTTGGAGCAGGGGGCAGATACGCAGTATTTT.